One and the same sample provided the 21 T cell receptor beta chains below, sequenced in a study of spatial heterogeneity in lung cancer. Time point noted: blood at routine non-recurrence follow-up after resection. TCRdb reprocessed the 5' RACE reads with MiXCR, giving one entry per CDR3 protein. The sample lists around 45,000 distinct CDR3 sequences, 20% to 25% occurring once. This specimen was PBMCs, taken at follow-up. These receptors were collected from a female donor with early-stage non-small cell lung cancer.

This clonotype has a count of ten or more. The J gene is TRBJ2-3, the V gene TRBV21-1; the table's TRBD2 call for D was not verified on the DNA. TRBV21-1 is a pseudogene locus. The CDR3 is 17 residues long. The CDR3 DNA is TGTGCCAGCAGCTCCAGACTAGCGGGGGGACACACAGATACGCAGTATTTT. Its protein is CASSSRLAGGHTDTQYF.

This clonotype was seen a few times. The chain couples TRBV11-1 to TRBJ2-2; 14 bases line up with TRBD2. V shed 5 bases, J shed 6 bases, and the junction held 8 bases outside the gene matches. This CDR3 region has 17 residues. Germline V gives CDR1 SGHAT, CDR2 FQDESV (reference sequence). This chain's CDR3 is CASSPGLAGGSAGELFF. DNA for the CDR3: TGTGCCAGCAGCCCAGGACTAGCGGGGGGCTCCGCCGGGGAGCTGTTTTTT.

The CDR3 DNA follows: TGTGCCAGCAGCCAATATGCCCAGCCCCAGCATTTT. This codes for CASSQYAQPQHF. The rearrangement links TRBV7-2 to TRBJ1-5; the D is unclear. The germline gives CDR1 SGHTA, CDR2 FQGNSA. Trimming took 5 bases from V and 7 from J, leaving 9 bases between them. This CDR3 is 12 amino acids long. Drawing the rest from reference TRBV7-2 and TRBJ1-5, the complete variable domain is GAGVSQSPSNKVTEKGKDVELRCDPISGHTALYWYRQSLGQGLEFLIYFQGNSAPDKSGLPSDRFSAERTGGSVSTLTIQRTQQEDSAVYLCASSQYAQPQHFGDGTRLSIL.

The V gene is TRBV19, the J gene TRBJ2-1, with D unclear. CDR1 LNHDA and CDR2 SQIVND come from the germline V gene (reference sequence). The V gene lost 5 bases and the J gene lost 6 bases, with 17 bases spanning the gap. This CDR3 comprises 15 residues. CDR3 sequence reads: CASSPWRSRSNEQFF. Written as DNA, the CDR3 is TGTGCCAGTAGTCCTTGGAGATCAAGATCCAATGAGCAGTTCTTC.

The chain's CDR3 is CATEGVPANEQFF. In DNA form, the CDR3 reads TGTGCCACGGAAGGAGTTCCCGCCAATGAGCAGTTCTTC. The genes are TRBV10-3 and TRBJ2-1; D ambiguous. The CDR3 sequence is 13 residues long. V lost 10 bases and J 6 bases, leaving 16 bases between the germline ends. The germline CDR1 and CDR2 sequences are ENHRY and SYGVKD.

This clonotype was counted only a few times. The rearrangement joins TRBV4-1 to TRBJ1-5; D is ambiguous. The V gene's germline CDR1 is MGHRA and CDR2 YSYEKL. V lost 6 bases and J lost 3, with 9 bases in between. The CDR3 has 13 residues. This chain's CDR3 is CASRGRVNQPQHF. For the CDR3, the DNA is TGCGCCAGCAGGGGAAGGGTCAATCAGCCCCAGCATTTT.

This clonotype was observed a few times. This chain connects TRBV3-1 to TRBJ1-2; the D is unclear. Trimming pared 3 bases from V and 0 bases from J, leaving 5 bases between. Looked up from germline, CDR1 is LGHDT and CDR2 is YNNKEL (reference sequence). The CDR3 loop spans 13 amino acids. In DNA form, the CDR3 reads TGTGCCAGCAGCCACGGATCTAACTATGGCTACACCTTC. Protein product: CASSHGSNYGYTF.

This clonotype was observed once. The CDR3 here is CASSEVSNQPQHF. DNA of the CDR3: TGTGCCAGCAGTGAAGTTAGCAATCAGCCCCAGCATTTT. The chain combines TRBV6-1 with TRBJ1-5; the D is unclear. The CDR3 contains 13 residues. Trimming shortened V by 1 base and J by 0 bases, and 1 base separated the two germline ends. Germline assignment: CDR1 MNHNS and CDR2 SASEGT.

This clonotype was found many times. The chain is built from TRBV12-3 or TRBV12-4 and TRBJ2-1; no reliable D call. V gave up 8 bases and J gave up 5 bases, with 4 bases separating them. CDR3 size: 10 residues. The CDR3, as DNA: TGTGCCAGCGCTAACAATGAGCAGTTCTTC. It codes for CASANNEQFF.

The rearrangement uses TRBV7-2 and TRBJ2-4; D call uncertain. Germline V gives CDR1 SGHTA, CDR2 FQGNSA. The CDR3 contains 14 residues. V was shortened by 1 base and J by 1 base, with 5 bases between the two germline ends. The CDR3 loop reads CASSLGAAKNIQYF. The CDR3 DNA follows: TGTGCCAGCAGCTTAGGGGCGGCCAAAAACATTCAGTACTTC.

This clonotype was detected only a few times. CDR3 amino acids: CASSPQPSNEQFF. DNA of the CDR3: TGTGCCAGCAGCCCACAGCCGAGCAATGAGCAGTTCTTC. The chain joins TRBV7-3 to TRBJ2-1; D gene uncertain. Germline CDR1 and CDR2: SGHTA and FQGTGA. Trimming pared 5 bases from V and 6 bases from J, leaving 11 bases between. CDR3 length equals 13 residues.

V usage is TRBV9 and J usage is TRBJ1-5, with D perhaps matching TRBD1 (5 bases). CDR1 and CDR2 from the germline V gene are SGDLS and YYNGEE. Trimming took off 4 bases at V and 7 bases at J, with 9 bases between the two ends. The length of the CDR3 is 12 residues. The CDR3 region is CASSRGTQPQHF. CDR3 DNA sequence: TGTGCCAGCAGCAGGGGAACCCAGCCCCAGCATTTT.

The chain recombines TRBV11-1 with TRBJ2-2; D is ambiguous. Germline loops: CDR1 SGHAT, CDR2 FQDESV (reference sequence). CDR3 length equals 15 residues. V was trimmed by 4 bases and J by 2 bases, leaving 11 bases between them. The CDR3 protein is CASSSPLANTGELFF. The CDR3 DNA is TGTGCCAGCAGCTCCCCATTAGCCAACACCGGGGAGCTGTTTTTT.

The DNA of the CDR3 is TGCAGCGTTGGACCTAGCGGGGGGACAACCGGGGAGCTGTTTTTT. Its protein product is CSVGPSGGTTGELFF. The chain combines TRBV29-1 with TRBJ2-2; TRBD2 aligns across 11 bases. The junction had 6 bases not matched to a gene; V was cut back by 4 bases and J by 5 bases. Germline CDR1 is SQVTM and CDR2 is ANQGSEA. The CDR3 length is 15 residues.

The chain couples TRBV27 to TRBJ1-4; D unclear. Germline V gene data show CDR1 as MNHEY and CDR2 as SMNVEV (reference sequence). The V and J ends lost 3 bases and 6 bases respectively, with 8 bases between them. This CDR3 has 13 residues. The CDR3 DNA follows: TGTGCCAGCAGTTTTAGCGGGTATGAAAAACTGTTTTTT. Its translation: CASSFSGYEKLFF. The full variable domain, with the rest looked up from reference TRBV27 and TRBJ1-4, is EAQVTQNPRYLITVTGKKLTVTCSQNMNHEYMSWYRQDPGLGLRQIYYSMNVEVTDKGDVPEGYKVSRKEKRNFPLILESPSPNQTSLYFCASSFSGYEKLFFGSGTQLSVL.

This chain connects TRBV29-1 to TRBJ1-5; D is possibly TRBD1 (5 bases). This CDR3 is 14 amino acids long. CDR1 and CDR2 (germline): SQVTM, ANQGSEA. V was pared by 5 bases and J by 1 base, with 12 bases between. The CDR3 sequence is CSVSGTQSNQPQHF. The CDR3 nucleotides read TGCAGCGTTTCCGGGACGCAGAGCAATCAGCCCCAGCATTTT.

This clonotype was recorded many times. This chain uses TRBV5-1 with TRBJ2-1; no clear D gene. This CDR3 spans 16 amino acids. Germline-derived CDR1 and CDR2 are SGHRS and YFSETQ. Trimming left V 0 bases short and J 0 bases short, with 10 bases between. In DNA, the CDR3 is TGCGCCAGCAGCTTGGACGGGTCCCGCTCCTACAATGAGCAGTTCTTC. It translates to CASSLDGSRSYNEQFF.

This clonotype has more than one count but fewer than ten. J is TRBJ1-1 and V is TRBV7-9; D is unclear. This CDR3 comprises 14 residues. The V gene's germline CDR1 is SEHNR and CDR2 FQNEAQ (reference sequence). The germline V and J ends were trimmed by 6 bases and 0 bases, with 11 bases remaining between them. In DNA, the CDR3 is TGTGCCAGCAGGGAAGTGGCCATGAACACTGAAGCTTTCTTT. Residues: CASREVAMNTEAFF.

The rearrangement links TRBV12-3 or TRBV12-4 to TRBJ1-2, with TRBD1 matching 8 bases. The CDR3 sequence is 19 residues long. The J segment lost 0 bases and the V segment lost 5 bases, leaving 17 bases of the junction unmatched. CDR3: CASSPNPGQGIYPNYGYTF. CDR3 DNA sequence: TGTGCCAGCAGTCCCAACCCTGGACAGGGAATATACCCTAACTATGGCTACACCTTC.

This clonotype was detected a few times. A junction boundary mismatches the germline segment, possibly from a read error. The chain employs TRBV7-9 and TRBJ1-2, with D perhaps TRBD1 (5 bases). Germline CDR1 and CDR2: SEHNR and FQNEAQ (reference sequence). This CDR3 is built from 10 residues. Here the CDR3 reads CASATTGLYF. CDR3 nucleotides: TGTGCCAGCGCCACAACAGGCCTCTACTTC.

V usage is TRBV3-1 and J usage is TRBJ2-7, with TRBD2 matching over 10 bases. This CDR3 is built from 15 residues. Unmatched junction bases numbered 7, after V lost 1 base and J lost 7 bases. Looked up from germline, CDR1 is LGHDT and CDR2 is YNNKEL (reference sequence). The CDR3 spells CASSQALAGAKEQYF. The CDR3 DNA follows: TGTGCCAGCAGCCAAGCTCTAGCGGGAGCGAAGGAGCAGTACTTC.